Shown below are 20 T cell receptor beta chains from a single sample sequenced in a study of blood T cell repertoires in COVID-19. TCRdb's table, derived via immunoSEQ multiplex PCR, lists solely in-frame clones and lacks some. The table lists roughly 260,000 clones, about nine tenths of them singletons. The source material was peripheral blood. The source of these receptors is a woman in her forties or fifties who had recovered from COVID-19.

The chain joins TRBV5-1 to TRBJ1-4, with 7 bases that match TRBD1. The V gene end was trimmed by 1 base and the J gene end by 3 bases; junction bases not matched to a gene: 3. The length of the CDR3 is 15 residues. CDR1 and CDR2 (germline): SGHRS, YFSETQ. CDR3 region: CASSLMGTANEKLFF. The CDR3 nucleotides read TGCGCCAGCAGCTTGATGGGGACAGCTAATGAAAAACTGTTTTTT.

This chain uses TRBV10-3 with TRBJ2-7, with D hard to call. V lost 3 bases and J 2 bases, leaving 8 bases between the germline ends. The CDR3 covers 13 residues. The germline V gene encodes CDR1 ENHRY and CDR2 SYGVKD. CDR3 loop: CAISEELTYEQYF. CDR3 nucleotide sequence: TGTGCCATCAGTGAAGAACTTACCTACGAGCAGTACTTC.

The gene calls are TRBV10-3 and TRBJ1-4; 8 bases match TRBD1. CDR3 size: 14 residues. The germline V gene has CDR1 ENHRY and CDR2 SYGVKD. J gave up 8 bases and V 4 bases, and 6 bases lay outside the gene matches. The CDR3 loop is CAISGGQGAEKLFF. The DNA of the CDR3 is TGTGCCATCAGTGGAGGGCAGGGGGCCGAAAAACTGTTTTTT.

The chain is built from TRBV6-1 and TRBJ1-1, with D tentatively TRBD1 (5 bases). The CDR3 has 16 residues. Looked up from germline, CDR1 is MNHNS and CDR2 is SASEGT. Between the trimmed V and J ends, which lost 0 bases and 3 bases, there was a span of 14 bases. CDR3: CASSEAPKGFDTEAFF. The CDR3 DNA reads as TGTGCCAGCAGTGAAGCCCCGAAGGGGTTCGACACTGAAGCTTTCTTT.

CDR3 nucleotides: TGTGCCAGTAGTATTGACAGGGGGTACGAGCAGTACTTC. It is translated as CASSIDRGYEQYF. The rearrangement joins TRBV19 to TRBJ2-7; 9 bases agree with TRBD1. V was pared by 3 bases and J by 4 bases, with 1 base of the junction left unmatched. This CDR3 is 13 amino acids long. The germline gives CDR1 LNHDA, CDR2 SQIVND (reference sequence).

The chain's CDR3 is CASSEQGVNQPQHF. CDR3 sequence (DNA): TGTGCCAGCAGTGAGCAAGGGGTAAATCAGCCCCAGCATTTT. V gene TRBV2 combines with J gene TRBJ1-5; D is perhaps TRBD1 (5 bases). Germline lookup yields CDR1 SNHLY and CDR2 FYNNEI. Trimming removed 3 bases at V and 4 bases at J, with 10 bases between. The CDR3 extends over 14 amino acids.

V usage is TRBV7-2 and J usage is TRBJ2-2, with 8 bases identical to TRBD1. Trimming at V came to 5 bases and at J to 4 bases, leaving 3 bases not matched to a gene. This CDR3 contains 14 residues. Germline-derived CDR1 and CDR2 are SGHTA and FQGNSA. The CDR3 sequence is CASSAGGTTGELFF. CDR3 in DNA: TGTGCCAGCAGCGCAGGGGGCACCACCGGGGAGCTGTTTTTT.

In DNA, the CDR3 is TGTGCCAGCAGCTCTCCAGGGGGAGTACTTAATGAAAAACTGTTTTTT. Encoded protein: CASSSPGGVLNEKLFF. V is TRBV7-8 and J is TRBJ1-4, with TRBD1 matching over 7 bases. This CDR3 comprises 16 residues. V lost 4 bases to trimming and J lost 4 bases; unmatched junction nucleotides: 9. Germline-derived CDR1 and CDR2 are SGHVS and FQNEAQ. The full variable domain, in which reference TRBV7-8 and TRBJ1-4 provide the parts outside the CDR3, is GAGVSQSPRYKVAKRGQDVALRCDPISGHVSLFWYQQALGQGPEFLTYFQNEAQLDKSGLPSDRFFAERPEGSVSTLKIQRTQQEDSAVYLCASSSPGGVLNEKLFFGSGTQLSVL.

This sequence joins TRBV7-2 and TRBJ2-7; the match to TRBD2 covers 7 bases. Germline CDR1 is SGHTA and CDR2 is FQGNSA. The trim removed 6 bases at V and 2 bases at J, leaving 7 bases unmatched. This CDR3 has 14 amino acids. The CDR3 sequence: CASRPGTTTYEQYF. The CDR3 DNA sequence: TGTGCCAGCAGACCCGGGACTACTACCTACGAGCAGTACTTC.

V is TRBV4-1 and J is TRBJ2-3, with 12 bases that match TRBD1. V lost 6 bases to trimming and J lost 3 bases; unmatched junction nucleotides: 10. The CDR3 is 17 residues long. Germline assignment: CDR1 MGHRA and CDR2 YSYEKL. Here the CDR3 DNA reads TGCGCCAGCAGTCTCCCCGGGACAGGGGGCGGGACAGATACGCAGTATTTT. Residues: CASSLPGTGGGTDTQYF.

The chain links TRBV4-3 to TRBJ1-6; TRBD1 matches at 9 bases. Looked up from germline, CDR1 is LGHNA and CDR2 is YSLEER. V was clipped by 5 bases and J by 8 bases; unmatched bases: 7. The CDR3 has 15 amino acids. The DNA for the CDR3 is TGCGCCAGCAGCAAAGGACAGGGGATGTATTCACCCCTCCACTTT. It codes for CASSKGQGMYSPLHF.

This chain connects TRBV5-4 to TRBJ2-1, with 10 bases fitting TRBD1. Germline values: CDR1 SGHNT, CDR2 YYREEE (reference sequence). The CDR3 is 15 residues long. With V trimmed by 2 bases and J by 7 bases, 6 bases remained unmatched. Written as DNA, the CDR3 is TGTGCCAGCAGCTTAGAGGGACAGGGGAGGAATGAGCAGTTCTTC. This sequence encodes CASSLEGQGRNEQFF.

The genes are TRBV19 and TRBJ2-3, with 7 bases aligning to TRBD1. CDR3 length: 21 residues. V lost 6 bases and J lost 0; bases outside the gene matches: 24. CDR1 is LNHDA and CDR2 is SQIVND in the germline V gene (reference sequence). DNA of the CDR3: TGTGCCAGTAGCCACCTACCGGACAGGAGAGCCACCAAAACAAGCACAGATACGCAGTATTTT. As protein: CASSHLPDRRATKTSTDTQYF. Full variable domain (rest looked up from reference TRBV19 and TRBJ2-3): DGGITQSPKYLFRKEGQNVTLSCEQNLNHDAMYWYRQDPGQGLRLIYYSQIVNDFQKGDIAEGYSVSREKKESFPLTVTSAQKNPTAFYLCASSHLPDRRATKTSTDTQYFGPGTRLTVL.

V and J are TRBV7-8 and TRBJ1-5, with D possibly TRBD1 on 6 matching bases. Germline V gene sequence: CDR1 SGHVS, CDR2 FQNEAQ. V lost 5 bases, J lost 3 bases, and 14 bases lay in between. The CDR3 runs to 15 residues. The CDR3 sequence is CASSPRDTDNQPQHF. In nucleotides, the CDR3 is TGTGCCAGCAGCCCAAGGGACACAGACAATCAGCCCCAGCATTTT.

This sequence joins TRBV4-1 and TRBJ1-2; no definite D call. The length of the CDR3 is 17 residues. V was pared by 0 bases and J by 7 bases, with 21 bases between. Germline V gives CDR1 MGHRA, CDR2 YSYEKL. CDR3 protein: CASSQDFERPPKSGYTF. In nucleotides, the CDR3 is TGCGCCAGCAGCCAAGATTTCGAGCGGCCTCCAAAGAGTGGCTACACCTTC.

The chain uses TRBV2 and TRBJ2-5; 10 bases fit TRBD2. Per the germline V gene, CDR1 is SNHLY and CDR2 is FYNNEI. The V gene end was trimmed by 7 bases and the J gene end by 2 bases; junction bases not matched to a gene: 7. The CDR3 totals 15 residues. The CDR3 loop reads CASTRLAGTQETQYF. The CDR3 DNA reads as TGTGCCAGCACCCGACTAGCGGGTACACAAGAGACCCAGTACTTC.

The chain combines TRBV5-6 with TRBJ1-5; D might be TRBD1 (5 bases). This CDR3 is 14 amino acids long. V dropped 3 bases and J dropped 5 bases, with 12 bases sitting between them. The V gene's germline CDR1 is SGHDT and CDR2 YYEEEE. CDR3 amino acids: CASSYGGKDQPQHF. For the CDR3, the DNA is TGTGCCAGCAGCTACGGGGGGAAAGATCAGCCCCAGCATTTT.

A few counts support this clone. V gene TRBV6-4 combines with J gene TRBJ2-1; 9 bases fit TRBD1. The germline V gene has CDR1 MRHNA and CDR2 SNTAGT. The V gene end was trimmed by 0 bases and the J gene end by 3 bases; junction bases not matched to a gene: 0. The CDR3 covers 15 residues. The CDR3 bases are TGTGCCAGCAGTGACTCGACAGGGGGCTACAATGAGCAGTTCTTC. Protein product: CASSDSTGGYNEQFF.

The rearrangement links TRBV4-1 to TRBJ2-7; TRBD2 matches 8 bases. The V and J ends lost 0 bases and 1 base, in that order; junction bases with no gene match: 2. The CDR3 length is 15 residues. The germline gives CDR1 MGHRA, CDR2 YSYEKL. The CDR3 DNA sequence: TGCGCCAGCAGCCAAGATAGCGGGGTATCCTACGAGCAGTACTTC. Its translation: CASSQDSGVSYEQYF.

The rearrangement uses TRBV19 and TRBJ2-7; TRBD1 aligns across 7 bases. Germline V CDR1 and CDR2: LNHDA, SQIVND (reference sequence). The CDR3 length is 16 residues. V lost 7 bases and J lost 4; bases outside the gene matches: 16. The CDR3: CASTPKRGQGVYEQYF. The CDR3 coding sequence is TGTGCCAGTACCCCTAAGAGGGGGCAGGGAGTTTACGAGCAGTACTTC.